These T cell receptor beta chains were read from a single sample in a study of T cell responses to AZD1222 COVID-19 vaccine. Generated by immunoSEQ multiplex PCR, the TCRdb table keeps only in-frame clones and is missing some. This sample carries around 180,000 clones, 85% to 90% of them seen once, and the ten largest clones take around 8%. The specimen was peripheral blood, collected on day 0 of AZD1222 vaccination. These receptor sequences come from an adult in good health. Each CDR3 is given without its conserved first and last residue.

v_call: TRBV28
cdr3_aa: ASSLQNREKLF

v_call: TRBV9
cdr3_aa: ASSVDHKAYEQY

v_call: TRBV3-1/TRBV3-2
cdr3_aa: ASSHSASGGNEQF

v_call: TRBV18
cdr3_aa: ASRQSLVFETQY

v_call: TRBV13
cdr3_aa: ASSPRDRERPVTGAF

v_call: TRBV24-1
cdr3_aa: ATSDEPGGGETQY

v_call: TRBV2
cdr3_aa: ASQPARETQY

v_call: TRBV12-3/TRBV12-4
cdr3_aa: ASSPELADTQY

v_call: TRBV5-1
cdr3_aa: ASSYSDKSYNEQF

v_call: TRBV3-1/TRBV3-2
cdr3_aa: ASSPPSIPGGTTDTQY

v_call: TRBV7-2
cdr3_aa: ASSLGVAGNSYNEQF

v_call: TRBV19
cdr3_aa: ASSNLGPSEGGHGYT

v_call: TRBV5-1
cdr3_aa: ASSLDWNTEAF

v_call: TRBV19
cdr3_aa: ASSPRDRGLTGELF

v_call: TRBV6-5
cdr3_aa: ASRARDRDTEAF

v_call: TRBV14
cdr3_aa: ASSAWGGTEQY

v_call: TRBV3-1/TRBV3-2
cdr3_aa: ASTPGQGYQETQY

v_call: TRBV27
cdr3_aa: ASSFLGGGGELF

v_call: TRBV5-1
cdr3_aa: ASSRSIDGLNGYT

v_call: TRBV11-3
cdr3_aa: ASSLGGRGVDEQY

v_call: TRBV6-5
cdr3_aa: ASNLDGVGGYT

v_call: TRBV3-1/TRBV3-2
cdr3_aa: ASRPDRASGNTIY

v_call: TRBV7-2
cdr3_aa: ASSLQGGGNQPQH

v_call: TRBV9
cdr3_aa: ASSVHPYTEAF

v_call: TRBV11-3
cdr3_aa: ASSARTGLYNEQF

v_call: TRBV6-5
cdr3_aa: ASSYDMFGVNTEAF

v_call: TRBV11-2
cdr3_aa: ASTTGANSPLH

v_call: TRBV2
cdr3_aa: ASSGAYEQY

v_call: TRBV7-8
cdr3_aa: ASSFAGQNSGNTIY

v_call: TRBV18
cdr3_aa: ASSPRRSQETQY

v_call: TRBV27
cdr3_aa: ASSETGQSYEQY

v_call: TRBV19
cdr3_aa: ASSQAGLAGTDTQY

v_call: TRBV21-1
cdr3_aa: ASSTRGDAGTGELF

v_call: TRBV10-3
cdr3_aa: AISDRGVTRLNTEAF

v_call: TRBV29-1
cdr3_aa: SVAPLLTGDTIY

v_call: TRBV3-1/TRBV3-2
cdr3_aa: ASSPHSGEGTGELF

v_call: TRBV15
cdr3_aa: ATSGGGQGVEKLF

v_call: TRBV27
cdr3_aa: ASSSLSGGGTGELF

v_call: TRBV7-9
cdr3_aa: ASSRDGTGDAGELF

v_call: TRBV10-3
cdr3_aa: AISQTSGDSYEQY

v_call: TRBV21-1
cdr3_aa: ASRGQKSYEQY

v_call: TRBV11-2
cdr3_aa: ASSVVGGAGYEQY

v_call: TRBV6-4
cdr3_aa: ASSDMRQERHGYT

v_call: TRBV27
cdr3_aa: ASRRTGSNQPQH

v_call: TRBV7-9
cdr3_aa: ASRYGGASEQY

v_call: TRBV2
cdr3_aa: ASNLGTYEQY

v_call: TRBV30
cdr3_aa: AWTGGTGPYEQY

v_call: TRBV5-5
cdr3_aa: ASSWAGGGSNYGYT